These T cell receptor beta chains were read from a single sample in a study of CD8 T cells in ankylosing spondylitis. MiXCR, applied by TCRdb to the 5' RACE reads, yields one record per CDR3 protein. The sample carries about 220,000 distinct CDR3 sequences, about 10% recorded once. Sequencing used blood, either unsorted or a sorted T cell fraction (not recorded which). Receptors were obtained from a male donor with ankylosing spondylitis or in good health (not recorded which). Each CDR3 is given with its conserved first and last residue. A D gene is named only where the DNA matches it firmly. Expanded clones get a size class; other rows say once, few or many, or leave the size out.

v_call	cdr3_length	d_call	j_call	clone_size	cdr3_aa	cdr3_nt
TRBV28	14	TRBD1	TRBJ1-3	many	CASVGGGTGNTIYF	TGTGCCAGCGTAGGAGGGGGCACAGGAAACACCATATATTTT
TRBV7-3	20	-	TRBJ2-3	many	CASSLRSSSPSKSSTDTQYF	TGTGCCAGCAGCTTAAGGTCGTCCAGCCCAAGCAAGAGTAGTACAGATACGCAGTATTTT
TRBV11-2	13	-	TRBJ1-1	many	CASSSLRLTEAFF	TGTGCCAGCAGCTCCTTACGGCTCACTGAAGCTTTCTTT
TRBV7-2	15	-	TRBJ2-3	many	CASSLDPGQQNTQYF	TGTGCCAGCAGCTTAGACCCCGGACAGCAAAATACGCAGTATTTT
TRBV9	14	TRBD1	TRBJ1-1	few	CASSVGDRGTEAFF	TGTGCCAGCAGCGTGGGAGACAGGGGGACTGAAGCTTTCTTT
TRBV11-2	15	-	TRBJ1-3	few	CASSLQRSSGNTIYF	TGTGCCAGCAGCCTCCAGAGGTCCTCTGGAAACACCATATATTTT
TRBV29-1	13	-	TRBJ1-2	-	CSVEGPGGWGYTF	TGCAGCGTTGAAGGCCCCGGAGGCTGGGGCTACACCTTC
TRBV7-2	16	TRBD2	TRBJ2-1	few	CASSLQPSGGANEQFF	TGTGCCAGCAGCTTACAGCCTAGCGGGGGGGCCAATGAGCAGTTCTTC
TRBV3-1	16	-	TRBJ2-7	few	CASSQLQRAKSYEQYF	TGTGCCAGCAGCCAACTCCAGCGGGCGAAATCCTACGAGCAGTACTTC
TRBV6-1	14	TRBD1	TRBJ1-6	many	CASRTGDRGSPLHF	TGTGCCAGCAGAACAGGGGATCGAGGATCACCCCTCCACTTT
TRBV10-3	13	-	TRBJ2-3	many	CAISEARADTQYF	TGTGCCATCAGTGAGGCTAGGGCAGATACGCAGTATTTT
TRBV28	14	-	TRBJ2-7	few	CASSNPGQNYEQYF	TGTGCCAGCAGTAATCCGGGACAAAACTACGAGCAGTACTTC
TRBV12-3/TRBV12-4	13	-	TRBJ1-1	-	CASFLGVLTEAFF	TGTGCCAGTTTCCTAGGGGTCCTCACTGAAGCTTTCTTT
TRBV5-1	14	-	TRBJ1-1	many	CASSEGPMNTEAFF	TGCGCCAGCAGCGAGGGGCCGATGAACACTGAAGCTTTCTTT
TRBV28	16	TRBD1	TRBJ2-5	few	CASSSIAKGGLETQYF	TGTGCCAGCAGTTCAATCGCCAAAGGGGGCCTTGAGACCCAGTACTTC
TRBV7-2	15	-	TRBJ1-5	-	CASSLVVLTNQPQHF	TGTGCCAGCAGCTTAGTCGTCCTCACTAATCAGCCCCAGCATTTT
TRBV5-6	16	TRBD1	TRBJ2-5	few	CASSQIGTGPQETQYF	TGTGCCAGCAGCCAAATCGGGACAGGGCCTCAAGAGACCCAGTACTTC
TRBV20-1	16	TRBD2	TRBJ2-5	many	CSARDGGVAGQETQYF	TGCAGTGCTAGAGATGGGGGAGTAGCGGGACAAGAGACCCAGTACTTC
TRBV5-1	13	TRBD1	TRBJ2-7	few	CASRTGGSDEQYF	TGCGCCAGCAGAACAGGGGGCAGCGACGAGCAGTACTTC
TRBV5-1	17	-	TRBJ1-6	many	CASSLAVWGVMDSPLHF	TGCGCCAGCAGCTTGGCTGTATGGGGGGTCATGGATTCACCCCTCCACTTT
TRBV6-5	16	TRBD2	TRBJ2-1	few	CASSYSSAGDGDEQFF	TGTGCCAGCAGTTACTCGAGTGCGGGGGATGGGGATGAGCAGTTCTTC
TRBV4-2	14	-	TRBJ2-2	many	CASSQDGPHRELFF	TGTGCCAGCAGCCAAGATGGCCCCCACCGGGAGCTGTTTTTT
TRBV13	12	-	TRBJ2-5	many	CASSSRRETQYF	TGTGCCAGCAGCTCCCGGAGGGAGACCCAGTACTTC
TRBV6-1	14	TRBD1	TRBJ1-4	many	CATKGQGGVEKLFF	TGTGCCACCAAGGGACAGGGTGGGGTGGAAAAACTGTTTTTT
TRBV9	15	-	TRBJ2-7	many	CASSVGGDLTYEQYF	TGTGCCAGCAGCGTAGGCGGCGACTTAACCTACGAGCAGTACTTC
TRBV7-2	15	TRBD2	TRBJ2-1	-	CASSPMVAGVNEQFF	TGTGCCAGCAGCCCCATGGTAGCGGGGGTTAATGAGCAGTTCTTC
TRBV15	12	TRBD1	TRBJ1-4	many	CATRQGGEKLFF	TGTGCCACACGACAGGGAGGTGAAAAACTGTTTTTT
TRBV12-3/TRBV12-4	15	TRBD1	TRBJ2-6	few	CASSEDRAGANVLTF	TGTGCCAGCAGTGAAGACAGGGCTGGGGCCAACGTCCTGACTTTC
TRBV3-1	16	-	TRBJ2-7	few	CASSPLKAAEAYEQYF	TGTGCCAGCAGCCCCCTTAAGGCGGCAGAAGCCTACGAGCAGTACTTC
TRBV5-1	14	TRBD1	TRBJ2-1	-	CASRAPGGDNEQFF	TGCGCCAGCAGAGCCCCAGGGGGTGACAATGAGCAGTTCTTC